These 25 T cell receptor beta chains were all obtained from the same sample, sequenced in a study of blood T cell repertoires in COVID-19. Sequenced by immunoSEQ multiplex PCR; TCRdb stores in-frame clones only, minus some. This sample carries just over 250,000 clones, about 86% of them seen once, and the ten largest clones take around 4.1%. Sequencing was done on a sample of PBMCs or T cells enriched from blood (not recorded which). These receptors were obtained from a man aged 25-45 years with acute COVID-19.

The chain has TRBV7-2 and TRBJ2-1; D is perhaps TRBD2 (5 bases). Germline-derived CDR1 and CDR2 are SGHTA and FQGNSA. This CDR3 has 15 residues. V lost 1 base to trimming and J lost 7 bases, with 14 bases between them. CDR3 protein: CASSLVGGSINEQFF. In DNA, the CDR3 is TGTGCCAGCAGCTTAGTAGGTGGGAGTATTAATGAGCAGTTCTTC.

The V call is TRBV6-5, the J call TRBJ1-3; no reliable D call. Trimming cost V 5 bases and J 1 base, with 9 bases left between them. The CDR3 has 14 amino acids. Germline CDR1 MNHEY, CDR2 SVGAGI. The CDR3 DNA reads as TGTGCCAGCAGTAGAGGGTTTTCTGGAAACACCATATATTTT. It translates to CASSRGFSGNTIYF.

The rearrangement links TRBV7-9 to TRBJ2-1; 7 bases line up with TRBD2. V was pared by 2 bases and J by 0 bases, with 4 bases of the junction left unmatched. Germline CDR1 reads SEHNR; CDR2 reads FQNEAQ (reference sequence). The CDR3 sequence is 16 residues long. In DNA form, the CDR3 reads TGTGCCAGCAGCTTATTCGGCGGGGGCTCCTACAATGAGCAGTTCTTC. Its protein product is CASSLFGGGSYNEQFF.

The rearrangement links TRBV5-1 to TRBJ2-1; 9 bases map to TRBD1. The V gene end was trimmed by 4 bases and the J gene end by 7 bases; junction bases not matched to a gene: 9. Looked up from germline, CDR1 is SGHRS and CDR2 is YFSETQ. The CDR3 has 15 residues. The CDR3 DNA sequence: TGCGCCAGCAGCGCACAGGGGGCAGTTAGAAATGAGCAGTTCTTC. The encoded protein is CASSAQGAVRNEQFF.

In this sample, this clone turned up a few times. The chain couples TRBV19 to TRBJ2-7, with TRBD1 as a possible D gene (5 bases). The CDR3 is 19 amino acids. The V gene lost 4 bases and the J gene lost 0 bases, with 25 bases spanning the gap. CDR1 is LNHDA, CDR2 SQIVND, per germline (reference sequence). The CDR3 is CASSTSSGQIIPNSYEQYV. CDR3 coding DNA: TGTGCCAGTAGTACCTCTTCCGGACAAATAATACCCAACTCCTACGAGCAGTACGTC.

This clone was counted a single time. This sequence joins TRBV28 and TRBJ2-1; TRBD2 matches at 7 bases. There are 16 residues in the CDR3. Germline V gene lookup returns CDR1 MDHEN and CDR2 SYDVKM. With V trimmed by 5 bases and J by 3 bases, 10 bases remained unmatched. The CDR3 reads CASSATGTGGYNEQFF. DNA for the CDR3: TGTGCCAGCAGTGCTACGGGGACGGGGGGCTACAATGAGCAGTTCTTC.

V is TRBV6-5 and J is TRBJ1-5; 7 nucleotides agree with TRBD1. The CDR3 has 15 residues. J gave up 2 bases and V 6 bases, and 7 bases lay outside the gene matches. CDR1 MNHEY and CDR2 SVGAGI come from the germline V gene. CDR3 sequence: CASSLTGAGNQPQHF. The CDR3 DNA reads as TGTGCCAGCAGCCTTACAGGGGCTGGCAATCAGCCCCAGCATTTT.

The genes are TRBV29-1 and TRBJ1-2; 7 positions agree with TRBD1. The germline gives CDR1 SQVTM, CDR2 ANQGSEA. The V and J ends lost 2 bases and 7 bases, in that order; junction bases with no gene match: 1. This CDR3 has 11 residues. CDR3 in amino acids: CSVERQGGYTF. CDR3 bases: TGCAGCGTTGAAAGACAGGGTGGCTACACCTTC.

The chain couples TRBV13 to TRBJ1-5; no clear D gene. CDR1 and CDR2 (germline): PRHDT, FYEKMQ (reference sequence). V lost 5 bases to trimming and J lost 10 bases, with 12 bases between them. This CDR3 has 12 residues. In DNA, the CDR3 is TGTGCCAGCAGCCTCAGGAACCATCCCCAGCATTTT. Amino acid sequence: CASSLRNHPQHF.

CDR3 residues: CASGSGQTRQYV. The CDR3 DNA is TGTGCCAGCGGAAGCGGACAGACGCGGCAGTACGTC. The rearrangement links TRBV6-6 to TRBJ2-7; perhaps TRBD1 as D (6 bases). Germline CDR1 MNHNY, CDR2 SVGAGI (reference sequence). Trimming cost V 8 bases and J 9 bases, with 17 bases left between them. CDR3 length: 12 amino acids.

The chain links TRBV24-1 to TRBJ1-6; tentatively, D is TRBD1 (6 bases). V shed 5 bases and J shed 7 bases, with 11 bases lying between them. The CDR3 sequence is 14 residues long. Germline loops: CDR1 KGHDR, CDR2 SFDVKD. The CDR3 protein is CATSGQGNNSPLHF. The CDR3 coding sequence is TGTGCCACCAGTGGTCAGGGGAACAATTCACCCCTCCACTTT.

The chain uses TRBV6-5 and TRBJ1-2, with D perhaps TRBD1 (5 bases). The germline gives CDR1 MNHEY, CDR2 SVGAGI. V lost 9 bases to trimming and J lost 2 bases, with 16 bases between them. The CDR3 is 14 residues long. CDR3 nucleotides: TGTGCCAGTCGAGAAGCGACAGCAAACTATGGCTACACCTTC. Residues: CASREATANYGYTF.

The chain links TRBV28 to TRBJ1-1; unclear D gene. Deletions cut 3 bases from V and 4 bases from J, with 9 bases between. CDR1 MDHEN and CDR2 SYDVKM come from the germline V gene. This CDR3 spans 13 amino acids. The CDR3 reads CASSLVPTTEAFF. The CDR3 DNA reads as TGTGCCAGCAGTTTGGTACCTACCACTGAAGCTTTCTTT.

The CDR3 spells CASSASSGNTIYF. CDR3 DNA sequence: TGTGCCAGCAGCGCCAGCTCTGGAAACACCATATATTTT. The chain couples TRBV11-2 to TRBJ1-3; D gene unclear. CDR3 length equals 13 residues. In germline, CDR1 is SGHAT, CDR2 FQNNGV. V was cut by 5 bases and J by 0 bases, with 5 bases left in between. Full variable domain (rest looked up from reference TRBV11-2 and TRBJ1-3): EAGVAQSPRYKIIEKRQSVAFWCNPISGHATLYWYQQILGQGPKLLIQFQNNGVVDDSQLPKDRFSAERLKGVDSTLKIQPAKLEDSAVYLCASSASSGNTIYFGEGSWLTVV.

V usage is TRBV19 and J usage is TRBJ1-1; D not certain. Trimming took 6 bases from V and 11 from J, leaving 19 bases between them. The CDR3 totals 13 residues. Germline V gene sequence: CDR1 LNHDA, CDR2 SQIVND (reference sequence). The CDR3 sequence is CASSTYQSSGAFF. In DNA, the CDR3 is TGTGCCAGTAGCACGTATCAATCTTCGGGGGCTTTCTTT.

This clone has a single count. The V gene is TRBV18, the J gene TRBJ1-1; D gene unclear. The CDR3 is 14 residues long. Trimming removed 6 bases from V and 8 bases from J, with 19 bases in between. CDR1 KGHSH and CDR2 LQKENI come from the germline V gene. The CDR3 region is CASSPGEGRGEAFF. In nucleotides, the CDR3 is TGTGCCAGCTCCCCGGGTGAAGGTCGCGGAGAAGCTTTCTTT.

The chain employs TRBV11-2 and TRBJ1-5; D ambiguous. The V gene's germline CDR1 is SGHAT and CDR2 FQNNGV. The CDR3 extends over 14 amino acids. Trimming stripped 5 bases from V and 2 bases from J, with 10 bases between. The CDR3 reads CASSQEGGNQPQHF. As DNA, the CDR3 is TGTGCCAGCAGCCAGGAGGGAGGCAATCAGCCCCAGCATTTT.

V usage is TRBV30 and J usage is TRBJ1-4, with no clear D. V lost 2 bases and J 3 bases, leaving 10 bases between the germline ends. The CDR3 extends over 14 amino acids. CDR1 and CDR2 (germline): GTSNPN, SVGIG (reference sequence). CDR3 residues: CAWSRTGSNEKLFF. The CDR3 bases are TGTGCCTGGAGTCGTACGGGGTCTAATGAAAAACTGTTTTTT.

The chain joins TRBV7-8 to TRBJ1-5, with D possibly TRBD1 on 6 matching bases. In germline, CDR1 is SGHVS, CDR2 FQNEAQ. CDR3 length: 18 residues. The V end lost 0 bases, the J end lost 2 bases, and 17 bases lay between the germline ends. The CDR3 is CASSLAMQGIRGNQPQHF. The CDR3, as DNA: TGTGCCAGCAGCTTAGCTATGCAGGGGATACGTGGCAATCAGCCCCAGCATTTT.

The chain joins TRBV6-4 to TRBJ2-1; 7 positions agree with TRBD1. Germline V gene sequence: CDR1 MRHNA, CDR2 SNTAGT. The V segment lost 4 bases and the J segment 5 bases; nucleotides outside the gene matches: 2. The CDR3 extends over 13 amino acids. The CDR3 is CASSVDRDNEQFF. In DNA form, the CDR3 reads TGTGCCAGCAGTGTAGACAGGGACAATGAGCAGTTCTTC.

The CDR3 region has the DNA TGTGCCTGTACCTCAGGACAGGGAAGAGCTTTCTTT. Protein: CACTSGQGRAFF. This chain connects TRBV30 to TRBJ1-1, with 8 bases identical to TRBD1. The V segment lost 6 bases and the J segment 10 bases; nucleotides outside the gene matches: 10. This CDR3 has 12 residues. CDR1 GTSNPN and CDR2 SVGIG come from the germline V gene (reference sequence).

In this sample, this clone turned up once. An end of the junction does not agree with germline; a read error may underlie this. This sequence joins TRBV5-1 and TRBJ2-1; D tentatively reads TRBD1 or TRBD2 (6 bases each). This CDR3 has 13 residues. Germline-derived CDR1 and CDR2 are SGHRS and YFSETQ. CDR3 sequence: CASSLGGVSEQFF. The CDR3 DNA follows: TGTGCCAGCAGCTTGGGGGGCGTTAGTGAGCAGTTCTTC.

The chain links TRBV13 to TRBJ2-1; maybe TRBD2 (6 bases). Germline assignment: CDR1 PRHDT and CDR2 FYEKMQ (reference sequence). The CDR3 is 14 amino acids. The germline V and J ends were trimmed by 6 bases and 4 bases, with 13 bases remaining between them. The chain's CDR3 is CASSLEGPYNEQFF. The CDR3 coding sequence is TGTGCCAGCAGTTTGGAGGGACCTTACAATGAGCAGTTCTTC.

The rearrangement links TRBV28 to TRBJ2-1, with TRBD2 as a possible D gene (7 bases). Trimming cost V 2 bases and J 2 bases, with 13 bases left between them. CDR1 MDHEN and CDR2 SYDVKM come from the germline V gene. The CDR3 consists of 16 residues. The CDR3 sequence is CASSLDPGGPYNEQFF. Written as DNA, the CDR3 is TGTGCCAGCAGTTTAGATCCCGGGGGGCCCTACAATGAGCAGTTCTTC.

The CDR3 is CASSPQGHEQFF. CDR3 nucleotide sequence: TGTGCCAGCAGCCCACAGGGCCATGAGCAGTTCTTC. J is TRBJ2-1 and V is TRBV6-5; weak D call: TRBD1 (6 bases). This CDR3 is built from 12 residues. The V end lost 6 bases, the J end lost 8 bases, and 11 bases lay between the germline ends. Germline V gene lookup returns CDR1 MNHEY and CDR2 SVGAGI.